The clone carrying this TCR beta chain was observed at least ten times. Its specificity is unknown. The read terminates 3 residues before the CDR3 end, so the remaining end is supplied by the germline J gene. This sample stems from a study of T cell clonality in common variable immunodeficiency. Most patients and controls had Caucasian heritage. Each donor provided roughly 5 to 8 ml of heparinized whole blood. CDR3 length: 14 amino acids. CDR1 and CDR2 from the germline V gene are MNHNS and SASEGT. After removal of 4 bases from V and 9 bases from J, the junction contained 6 bases not matched to a gene. Clones were sequenced by immunoSEQ multiplex PCR, and TCRdb holds only the in-frame ones, with some missing. The table lists about 42,000 clones, no singletons, with about 2.2% in the top ten. General observations from the study: Fewer deletions and N-nucleotide insertions were reportedly seen in common variable immunodeficiency TCR beta sequences. Fewer TCRbeta clones were shared among CVID subjects than controls.

The chain links TRBV6-1 to TRBJ2-1; 10 nucleotides align to TRBD2. Input material: peripheral blood mononuclear cells. The clonotype comes from a person between 18 and 75 years old in good health. The sequenced part of the CDR3 DNA is TGTGCCAGCAGTGGCCTAGCGGGAGTTAGTGAG. Amino acids: CASSGLAGVSE. In full, the CDR3 is CASSGLAGVSEQFF.